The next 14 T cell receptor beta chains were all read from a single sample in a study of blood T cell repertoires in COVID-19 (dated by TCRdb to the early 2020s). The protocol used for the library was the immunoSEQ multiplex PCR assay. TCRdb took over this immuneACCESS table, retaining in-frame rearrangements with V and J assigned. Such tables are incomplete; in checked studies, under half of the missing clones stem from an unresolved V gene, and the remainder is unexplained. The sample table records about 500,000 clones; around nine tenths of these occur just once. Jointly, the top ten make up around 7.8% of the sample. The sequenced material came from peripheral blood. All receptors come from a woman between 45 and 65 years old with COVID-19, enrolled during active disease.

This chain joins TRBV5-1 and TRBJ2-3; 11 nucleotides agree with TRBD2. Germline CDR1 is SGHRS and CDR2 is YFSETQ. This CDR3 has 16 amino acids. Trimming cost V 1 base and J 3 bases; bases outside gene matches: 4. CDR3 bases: TGCGCCAGCAGCTTGCCTAGCGGGGGGCTTACAGATACGCAGTATTTT. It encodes CASSLPSGGLTDTQYF.

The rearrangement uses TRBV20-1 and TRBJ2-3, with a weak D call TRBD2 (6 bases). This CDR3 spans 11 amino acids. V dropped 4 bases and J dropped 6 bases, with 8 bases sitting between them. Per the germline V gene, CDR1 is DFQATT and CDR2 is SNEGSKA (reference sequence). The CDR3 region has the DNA TGCAGTGCTAATGGGGGGGATACGCAGTATTTT. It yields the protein CSANGGDTQYF.

This CDR3 is CASSYPGTRGYEQYF. The CDR3 region has the DNA TGTGCCAGCAGTTACCCCGGGACTAGAGGCTACGAGCAGTACTTC. This chain connects TRBV6-2 or TRBV6-3 to TRBJ2-7; the match to TRBD2 covers 8 bases. This CDR3 is 15 amino acids long. Germline CDR1 is MNHEY and CDR2 is SVGEGT. V shed 2 bases, J shed 3 bases, and the junction held 6 bases outside the gene matches.

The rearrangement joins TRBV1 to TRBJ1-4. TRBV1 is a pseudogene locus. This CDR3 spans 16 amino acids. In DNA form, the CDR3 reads TGCACCAGCAGCCAAGATCTTTTGAGGGTTGGGGAAAAACTGTTTTTT. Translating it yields CTSSQDLLRVGEKLFF.

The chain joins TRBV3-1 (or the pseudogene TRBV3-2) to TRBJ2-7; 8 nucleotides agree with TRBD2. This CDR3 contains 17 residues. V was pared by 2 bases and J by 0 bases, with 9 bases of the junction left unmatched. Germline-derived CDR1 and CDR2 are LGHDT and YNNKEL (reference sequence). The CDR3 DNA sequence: TGTGCCAGCAGCCAATGGGGCGGGGGGTCCCTCTCCTACGAGCAGTACTTC. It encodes CASSQWGGGSLSYEQYF.

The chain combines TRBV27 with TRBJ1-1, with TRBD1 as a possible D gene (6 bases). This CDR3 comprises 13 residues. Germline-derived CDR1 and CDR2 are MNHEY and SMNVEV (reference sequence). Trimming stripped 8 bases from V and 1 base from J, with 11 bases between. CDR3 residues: CASSGGRNTEAFF. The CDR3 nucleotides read TGTGCCAGCTCGGGGGGGCGGAACACTGAAGCTTTCTTT.

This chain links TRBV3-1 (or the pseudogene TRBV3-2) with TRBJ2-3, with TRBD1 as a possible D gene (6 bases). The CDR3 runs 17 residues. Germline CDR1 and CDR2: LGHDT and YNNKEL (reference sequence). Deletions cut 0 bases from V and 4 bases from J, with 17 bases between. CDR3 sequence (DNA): TGTGCCAGCAGCCAAGAGCCTCCGGGGTCAGGGGCAGATACGCAGTATTTT. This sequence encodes CASSQEPPGSGADTQYF.

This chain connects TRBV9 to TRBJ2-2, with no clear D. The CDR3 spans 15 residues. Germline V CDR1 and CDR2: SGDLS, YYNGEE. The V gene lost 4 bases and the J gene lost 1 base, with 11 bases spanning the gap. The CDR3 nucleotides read TGTGCCAGCAGCATTTCAGGTCGGAACACCGGGGAGCTGTTTTTT. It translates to CASSISGRNTGELFF.

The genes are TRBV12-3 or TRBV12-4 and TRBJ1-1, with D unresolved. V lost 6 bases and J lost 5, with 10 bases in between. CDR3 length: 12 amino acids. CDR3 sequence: CASSASTTEAFF. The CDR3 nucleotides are TGTGCCAGCAGCGCCTCTACGACTGAAGCTTTCTTT.

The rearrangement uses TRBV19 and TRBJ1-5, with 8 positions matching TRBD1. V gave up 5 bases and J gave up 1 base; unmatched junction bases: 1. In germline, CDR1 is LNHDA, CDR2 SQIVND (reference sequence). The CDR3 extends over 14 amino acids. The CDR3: CASSGQGSNQPQHF. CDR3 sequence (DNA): TGTGCCAGTAGTGGACAGGGAAGCAATCAGCCCCAGCATTTT.

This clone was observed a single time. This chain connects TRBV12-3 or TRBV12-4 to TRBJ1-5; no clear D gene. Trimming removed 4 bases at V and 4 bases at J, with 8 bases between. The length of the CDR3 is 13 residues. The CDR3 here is CASSSGGNQPQHF. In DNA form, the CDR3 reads TGTGCCAGCAGTTCTGGAGGTAATCAGCCCCAGCATTTT.

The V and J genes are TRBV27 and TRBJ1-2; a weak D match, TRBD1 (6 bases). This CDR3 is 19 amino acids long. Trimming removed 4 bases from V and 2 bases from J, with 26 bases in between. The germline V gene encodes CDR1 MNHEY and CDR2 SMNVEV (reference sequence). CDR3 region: CASSSYRFLGTPENYGYTF. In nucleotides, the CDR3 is TGTGCCAGCAGTTCCTACCGATTCCTCGGGACACCAGAGAACTATGGCTACACCTTC.

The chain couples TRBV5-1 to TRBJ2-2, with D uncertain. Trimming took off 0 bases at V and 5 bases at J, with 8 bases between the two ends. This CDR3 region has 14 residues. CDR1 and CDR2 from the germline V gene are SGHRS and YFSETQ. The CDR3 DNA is TGCGCCAGCAGCTTGGACCACTCGACCGGGGAGCTGTTTTTT. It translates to CASSLDHSTGELFF.

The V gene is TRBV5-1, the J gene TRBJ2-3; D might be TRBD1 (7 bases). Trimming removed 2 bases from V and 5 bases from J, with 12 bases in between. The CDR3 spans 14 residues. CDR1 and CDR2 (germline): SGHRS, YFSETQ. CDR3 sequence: CASSFQGGGDTQYF. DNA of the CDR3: TGCGCCAGCAGCTTCCAGGGGGGAGGAGATACGCAGTATTTT.